This TCR beta chain was observed in a study of Graves' ophthalmopathy and Graves' hyperthyroidism. The germline CDR1 and CDR2 sequences are MGHDK and SYGVNS. The CDR3 contains 12 residues. Trimming left V 11 bases short and J 5 bases short, with 15 bases between. Amplified TCR beta CDR3 regions were obtained using RNA transcripts as template. Scientists carried out first-round RT-PCR using HTBI primers and then a second-round multiplex PCR. TCRdb independently ran MiXCR on the multiplex PCR reads; one entry per CDR3 protein. The data hold about 380,000 distinct CDR3 sequences, with approximately 15% observed a single time. Many counts were recorded for this clonotype.

The sequenced sample consisted of peripheral blood. This chain uses TRBV25-1 with TRBJ2-5, with D perhaps matching TRBD2 (6 bases). This sequence was found in a woman aged 18-29 years with stable Graves' hyperthyroidism. DNA of the CDR3: TGTGCCTCCGGAGGAGGGTCCGAGACCCAGTACTTC. Residues: CASGGGSETQYF.